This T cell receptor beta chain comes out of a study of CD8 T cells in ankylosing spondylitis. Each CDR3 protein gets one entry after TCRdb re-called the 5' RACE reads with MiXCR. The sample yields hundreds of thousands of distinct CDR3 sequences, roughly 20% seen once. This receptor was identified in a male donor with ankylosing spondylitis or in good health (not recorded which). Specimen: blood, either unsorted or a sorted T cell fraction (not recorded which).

CDR3 bases: TGTGCCAGCAGTTACCTAAGGACAGGGGGGATCGATGAGCAGTTCTTC. This sequence encodes CASSYLRTGGIDEQFF. V gene TRBV6-5 combines with J gene TRBJ2-1, with 10 nucleotides matching TRBD1. The CDR3 sequence is 16 residues long. Germline values: CDR1 MNHEY, CDR2 SVGAGI. The trim removed 2 bases at V and 8 bases at J, leaving 9 bases unmatched.